What follows are 27 T cell receptor beta chains derived from one specimen sequenced in a study of T cell responses to AZD1222 COVID-19 vaccine (dated by TCRdb to 2020 to 2023). The time point label, read with the paper, signifies: baseline before first vaccination. The library was produced with the immunoSEQ multiplex PCR assay. In TCRdb, the immuneACCESS table is reduced to in-frame sequences with V and J assigned. These tables do not hold every clone; where another copy was compared, an unresolved V gene accounts for under half, and the others remain unexplained. The table for this sample lists 150,000 to 200,000 clones; 94% of them were counted only once. The ten largest clones take up about 0.6% of the sample. The sequencing used peripheral blood, collected on day 0 of AZD1222 vaccination. The receptors come from an adult in good health.

The chain carries TRBV25-1 and TRBJ1-2, with D tentatively TRBD1 (5 bases). Trimming took off 1 base at V and 5 bases at J, with 5 bases between the two ends. The germline gives CDR1 MGHDK, CDR2 SYGVNS. The CDR3 is 12 amino acids. The CDR3 loop is CASSESGYGYTF. For the CDR3, the DNA is TGTGCCAGCAGTGAATCAGGGTATGGCTACACCTTC.

This chain connects TRBV29-1 to TRBJ1-2; D is unresolved. CDR3 length: 12 amino acids. The germline CDR1 and CDR2 sequences are SQVTM and ANQGSEA. V was clipped by 2 bases and J by 6 bases, with 10 bases between them. The CDR3 is CSVEKGRHGYTF. Here the CDR3 DNA reads TGCAGCGTTGAAAAAGGGCGACATGGCTACACCTTC.

The genes are TRBV5-1 and TRBJ2-2; D could derive from TRBD1 or TRBD2 (5 bases each). The CDR3 loop spans 19 amino acids. Looked up from germline, CDR1 is SGHRS and CDR2 is YFSETQ. Trimming removed 1 base at V and 2 bases at J, with 21 bases between. CDR3 sequence (DNA): TGCGCCAGCAGCTTGCTGGCTCCTTTGAGGGGCCCCAACACCGGGGAGCTGTTTTTT. Its translation: CASSLLAPLRGPNTGELFF.

V usage is TRBV6-5 and J usage is TRBJ2-7, with a possible D match to TRBD2 (6 bases). The CDR3 has 16 amino acids. Per germline, CDR1 MNHEY and CDR2 SVGAGI. Trimming took 3 bases from V and 2 from J, leaving 17 bases between them. The CDR3 DNA is TGTGCCAGCAGTTATTCGGAGGGCCAAACCGCCTACGAGCAGTACTTC. Its translation: CASSYSEGQTAYEQYF.

The rearrangement uses TRBV27 and TRBJ1-2; the D gene is possibly TRBD1 (6 bases). The V and J ends lost 3 bases and 8 bases respectively, with 13 bases between them. The CDR3 contains 13 residues. Germline V gene data show CDR1 as MNHEY and CDR2 as SMNVEV (reference sequence). The CDR3 region is CASSFGGGSGYTF. CDR3 DNA sequence: TGTGCCAGCAGTTTTGGAGGGGGAAGCGGCTACACCTTC.

DNA of the CDR3: TGTGCCAGCAGCCGCCAAAATCAGCCCCAGCATTTT. As protein: CASSRQNQPQHF. The chain carries TRBV3-1 (or the pseudogene TRBV3-2) and TRBJ1-5; D remains ambiguous. From germline, CDR1 is LGHDT and CDR2 YNNKEL (reference sequence). CDR3 length equals 12 residues. Trimming took 4 bases from V and 4 from J, leaving 5 bases between them.

This chain links TRBV10-3 with TRBJ2-2; D is perhaps TRBD1 or TRBD2 (5 bases each). V was clipped by 0 bases and J by 0 bases, with 8 bases between them. Germline V CDR1 and CDR2: ENHRY, SYGVKD. The CDR3 contains 16 residues. The CDR3 loop is CAISESGTSNTGELFF. The CDR3 region has the DNA TGTGCCATCAGTGAGTCAGGGACCTCGAACACCGGGGAGCTGTTTTTT.

The rearrangement uses TRBV11-1 and TRBJ2-7; D remains unclear. The CDR3 consists of 13 residues. Germline values: CDR1 SGHAT, CDR2 FQDESV (reference sequence). Trimming cost V 1 base and J 3 bases, with 7 bases left between them. For the CDR3, the DNA is TGTGCCAGCAGCTTAGGGGCAGTCTACGAGCAGTACTTC. Its translation is CASSLGAVYEQYF.

This chain joins TRBV29-1 and TRBJ1-1, with 7 bases identical to TRBD1. Trimming removed 7 bases from V and 1 base from J; junction bases left unmatched: 12. The CDR3 totals 15 residues. Germline-derived CDR1 and CDR2 are SQVTM and ANQGSEA. The CDR3 DNA reads as TGCAGCGCGCTAACACGGGACAGTCCGAACACTGAAGCTTTCTTT. This codes for CSALTRDSPNTEAFF.

The chain employs TRBV7-9 and TRBJ2-1, with D uncertain. Per the germline V gene, CDR1 is SEHNR and CDR2 is FQNEAQ (reference sequence). V lost 0 bases to trimming and J lost 10 bases, with 10 bases between them. The length of the CDR3 is 13 residues. The CDR3 DNA follows: TGTGCCAGCAGCTTAGCTAGCTCGAGGGAGCAGTTCTTC. This translates into CASSLASSREQFF.

The gene calls are TRBV7-9 and TRBJ2-7; 7 nucleotides line up with TRBD2. V gave up 3 bases and J gave up 0 bases; unmatched junction bases: 5. There are 15 residues in the CDR3. CDR1 SEHNR and CDR2 FQNEAQ come from the germline V gene (reference sequence). CDR3 coding DNA: TGTGCCAGCAGCTTTGCGGGAGATGCCTCCTACGAGCAGTACTTC. Amino acids: CASSFAGDASYEQYF.

The genes are TRBV6-5 and TRBJ2-7; TRBD1 is a possible D gene (5 bases). Trimming cost V 0 bases and J 1 base, with 10 bases left between them. CDR1 and CDR2 from the germline V gene are MNHEY and SVGAGI. The CDR3 length is 15 residues. The CDR3 spells CASSYSSRESYEQYF. CDR3 DNA: TGTGCCAGCAGTTACTCGAGCAGGGAATCCTACGAGCAGTACTTC.

The V and J genes are TRBV5-1 and TRBJ2-6; D gene uncertain. This CDR3 contains 15 residues. Germline assignment: CDR1 SGHRS and CDR2 YFSETQ. Trimming stripped 4 bases from V and 0 bases from J, with 8 bases between. The CDR3 DNA is TGCGCCAGCAGCCCAGGCTTCTCTGGGGCCAACGTCCTGACTTTC. This codes for CASSPGFSGANVLTF.

This rearrangement joins TRBV15 to TRBJ1-3; TRBD1 might be the D (6 bases). The V and J ends lost 0 bases and 0 bases respectively, with 18 bases between them. This CDR3 is built from 19 residues. The germline CDR1 and CDR2 sequences are LNHNV and YYDKDF (reference sequence). The CDR3 bases are TGTGCCACCAGCAGAGATCAAACGACAGGAACCCGCTCTGGAAACACCATATATTTT. Its translation: CATSRDQTTGTRSGNTIYF. The whole variable domain, remainder taken from reference TRBV15 and TRBJ1-3, is DAMVIQNPRYQVTQFGKPVTLSCSQTLNHNVMYWYQQKSSQAPKLLFHYYDKDFNNEADTPDNFQSRRPNTSFCFLDIRSPGLGDTAMYLCATSRDQTTGTRSGNTIYFGEGSWLTVV.

The rearrangement joins TRBV25-1 to TRBJ1-1; D gene ambiguous. Trimming removed 7 bases at V and 6 bases at J, with 15 bases between. CDR1 is MGHDK, CDR2 SYGVNS, per germline. This CDR3 spans 13 amino acids. CDR3: CASTPRGYAEAFF. CDR3 coding DNA: TGTGCCAGCACCCCCCGAGGATACGCTGAAGCTTTCTTT.

This chain uses TRBV5-4 with TRBJ2-7; 10 positions agree with TRBD2. V dropped 4 bases and J dropped 4; count of bases not matched to a gene: 8. The CDR3 spans 15 residues. The germline CDR1 and CDR2 sequences are SGHNT and YYREEE (reference sequence). CDR3 protein: CASSRVPSGGYEQYF. CDR3 nucleotides: TGTGCCAGCAGCCGGGTACCTAGCGGGGGATACGAGCAGTACTTC. Full variable domain (outside the CDR3, taken from reference TRBV5-4 and TRBJ2-7): ETGVTQSPTHLIKTRGQQVTLRCSSQSGHNTVSWYQQALGQGPQFIFQYYREEENGRGNFPPRFSGLQFPNYSSELNVNALELDDSALYLCASSRVPSGGYEQYFGPGTRLTVT.

This clone was found a few times. This chain joins TRBV6-2 or TRBV6-3 and TRBJ2-7, with 10 bases lining up with TRBD2. The CDR3 length is 14 residues. Looked up from germline, CDR1 is MNHEY and CDR2 is SVGEGT. V lost 2 bases, J lost 4 bases, and 2 bases stayed unmatched. CDR3 sequence (DNA): TGTGCCAGCAGTTACGGACTAGCGGTTTACGAGCAGTACTTC. Translating it yields CASSYGLAVYEQYF.

The V call is TRBV2, the J call TRBJ1-2, with D unresolved. The germline CDR1 and CDR2 sequences are SNHLY and FYNNEI. Trimming shortened V by 7 bases and J by 2 bases, and 23 bases separated the two germline ends. The CDR3 covers 17 residues. CDR3 amino acids: CASMLQMLNELNYGYTF. The CDR3 DNA sequence: TGTGCCAGCATGCTACAGATGCTAAACGAACTGAACTATGGCTACACCTTC.

This rearrangement joins TRBV27 to TRBJ1-2; D is unclear. V was shortened by 5 bases and J by 8 bases, with 12 bases between the two germline ends. The CDR3 sequence is 12 residues long. CDR1 is MNHEY and CDR2 is SMNVEV in the germline V gene (reference sequence). Here the CDR3 DNA reads TGTGCCAGCAGTCCTCGGGTTGGCGGCTACACCTTC. Amino acid sequence: CASSPRVGGYTF.

The gene calls are TRBV28 and TRBJ1-2, with a possible D match to TRBD1 (5 bases). There are 14 residues in the CDR3. Germline CDR1 and CDR2: MDHEN and SYDVKM. Deletions cut 3 bases from V and 5 bases from J, with 13 bases between. The CDR3 is CASSLETVSYGYTF. CDR3 nucleotide sequence: TGTGCCAGCAGTTTGGAGACAGTCTCGTATGGCTACACCTTC.

The chain employs TRBV5-1 and TRBJ1-5; D is unresolved. The CDR3 has 13 residues. Germline CDR1 SGHRS, CDR2 YFSETQ. Deletions cut 0 bases from V and 4 bases from J, with 5 bases between. The chain's CDR3 is CASSLGPNQPQHF. The CDR3 DNA follows: TGCGCCAGCAGCTTGGGACCGAATCAGCCCCAGCATTTT.

The chain has TRBV6-5 and TRBJ1-1, with D hard to call. This CDR3 contains 14 residues. Deletions cut 6 bases from V and 1 base from J, with 12 bases between. Germline values: CDR1 MNHEY, CDR2 SVGAGI. CDR3 residues: CASRPAQKNTEAFF. The CDR3 region has the DNA TGTGCCAGCAGGCCGGCACAAAAGAACACTGAAGCTTTCTTT.

The J gene is TRBJ2-1, the V gene TRBV27; TRBD2 matches at 9 bases. Trimming took 5 bases from V and 1 from J; bases not matched to a gene: 3. The CDR3 covers 15 residues. Germline V lookup: CDR1 MNHEY, CDR2 SMNVEV (reference sequence). In DNA, the CDR3 is TGTGCCAGCAGTCCCGCGGGGGGGTCCTACAATGAGCAGTTCTTC. Its protein product is CASSPAGGSYNEQFF.

This clone was seen more than once but under ten times. The chain combines TRBV2 with TRBJ1-2, with D maybe TRBD1 (5 bases). V shed 2 bases and J shed 6 bases, with 16 bases lying between them. Germline loops: CDR1 SNHLY, CDR2 FYNNEI. The CDR3 totals 15 residues. The chain's CDR3 is CASSEQGNRRNGYTF. The CDR3 DNA follows: TGTGCCAGCAGTGAACAGGGAAACAGACGAAATGGCTACACCTTC.

The chain employs TRBV28 and TRBJ1-2, with D hard to call. Trimming shortened V by 6 bases and J by 3 bases, and 11 bases separated the two germline ends. The CDR3 loop spans 13 amino acids. Germline assignment: CDR1 MDHEN and CDR2 SYDVKM. The CDR3 sequence is CASSSGAHYGYTF. The CDR3 DNA reads TGTGCCAGCAGCTCCGGCGCACACTATGGCTACACCTTC.

This chain connects TRBV7-8 to TRBJ1-1; no firm D call. Per the germline V gene, CDR1 is SGHVS and CDR2 is FQNEAQ. Trimming cost V 5 bases and J 1 base, with 8 bases left between them. This CDR3 contains 13 residues. In DNA form, the CDR3 reads TGTGCCAGCAGCCTCCGGACGAACACTGAAGCTTTCTTT. Translated, it gives CASSLRTNTEAFF. The full variable domain, in which reference TRBV7-8 and TRBJ1-1 provide the parts outside the CDR3, is GAGVSQSPRYKVAKRGQDVALRCDPISGHVSLFWYQQALGQGPEFLTYFQNEAQLDKSGLPSDRFFAERPEGSVSTLKIQRTQQEDSAVYLCASSLRTNTEAFFGQGTRLTVV.

The J gene is TRBJ2-1, the V gene TRBV29-1, with 8 bases lining up with TRBD2. CDR1 and CDR2 (germline): SQVTM, ANQGSEA. With V trimmed by 6 bases and J by 9 bases, 19 bases remained unmatched. This CDR3 has 16 residues. The CDR3 reads CSVPRIRLAYISEQFF. DNA for the CDR3: TGCAGCGTCCCTAGGATCCGACTAGCGTATATCAGTGAGCAGTTCTTC.